This is a list of T cell receptor beta chains from one sample in a study of blood T cell repertoires in COVID-19. Assay used: immunoSEQ multiplex PCR; TCRdb lists only in-frame clones, some missing. The repertoire holds 200,000 or so clones, almost 80% seen once, with roughly 17% in the top ten. The sample comprised peripheral blood. These receptors came from a man between 60 and 70 years old with active or convalescent COVID-19. Each CDR3 is given with its conserved first and last residue. A D gene is named only where the DNA matches it firmly. Clone size is stated in some rows and not others, as once, few, many or a class when expanded.

j_call: TRBJ2-7; clone_size: NA; v_call: TRBV7-2; d_call: NA; cdr3_nt: TGTGCCAGCAGCTTAGGTCAGAATTACGAGCAGTACTTC; cdr3_aa: CASSLGQNYEQYF
j_call: TRBJ2-7; clone_size: NA; v_call: TRBV9; d_call: TRBD2; cdr3_nt: TGTGCCAGCAGCCATAGCGGGAGGGGGTCCTACGAGCAGTACTTC; cdr3_aa: CASSHSGRGSYEQYF
j_call: TRBJ2-1; clone_size: NA; v_call: TRBV15; d_call: NA; cdr3_nt: TGTGCCACCAGCAGGACCACAGGGGGGGATTACAATGAGCAGTTCTTC; cdr3_aa: CATSRTTGGDYNEQFF
j_call: TRBJ2-1; clone_size: NA; v_call: TRBV9; d_call: NA; cdr3_nt: TGTGCCAGCAGCGTATACACAACCTACAATGAGCAGTTCTTC; cdr3_aa: CASSVYTTYNEQFF
j_call: TRBJ2-1; clone_size: NA; v_call: TRBV7-2; d_call: TRBD2; cdr3_nt: TGTGCCAGCAGCTTAGGGTTGGGACTAGTTTCCGTATGGGATGAGCAGTTCTTC; cdr3_aa: CASSLGLGLVSVWDEQFF
j_call: TRBJ2-1; clone_size: NA; v_call: TRBV18; d_call: TRBD2; cdr3_nt: TGTGCCAGCTCACCACCAGCGGGAGGCTACAATGAGCAGTTCTTC; cdr3_aa: CASSPPAGGYNEQFF
j_call: TRBJ1-2; clone_size: NA; v_call: TRBV29-1; d_call: TRBD1; cdr3_nt: TGCAGCGTCCGGCCGGGACAGGCGTTCTATGGCTACACCTTC; cdr3_aa: CSVRPGQAFYGYTF
j_call: TRBJ2-1; clone_size: NA; v_call: TRBV10-3; d_call: TRBD1; cdr3_nt: TGTGCCATCAGTGACCCGAACAGGGGGCAATCCTACAATGAGCAGTTCTTC; cdr3_aa: CAISDPNRGQSYNEQFF
j_call: TRBJ2-4; clone_size: few; v_call: TRBV11-2; d_call: NA; cdr3_nt: TGTGCCAGCAGCACGGACAGAGAAAACATTCAGTACTTC; cdr3_aa: CASSTDRENIQYF
j_call: TRBJ2-7; clone_size: NA; v_call: TRBV7-2; d_call: NA; cdr3_nt: TGTGCCAGCAGCCGCCCCAGGGATATAAACGAGCAGTACTTC; cdr3_aa: CASSRPRDINEQYF
j_call: TRBJ2-1; clone_size: NA; v_call: TRBV4-3; d_call: NA; cdr3_nt: TGCGCCAGCAGCCAAGAGGGCTTGGGAGCCAATGAGCAGTTCTTC; cdr3_aa: CASSQEGLGANEQFF
j_call: TRBJ2-1; clone_size: NA; v_call: TRBV4-2; d_call: NA; cdr3_nt: TGTGCCAGCAGCCAAATGGCTAGCGCCTACGAGTCCTACAATGAGCAGTTCTTC; cdr3_aa: CASSQMASAYESYNEQFF
j_call: TRBJ2-1; clone_size: many; v_call: TRBV27; d_call: TRBD2; cdr3_nt: TGTGCCAGCAGTTTTTCGGGACTAGCGGTAAATGAGCAGTTCTTC; cdr3_aa: CASSFSGLAVNEQFF
j_call: TRBJ1-2; clone_size: NA; v_call: TRBV11-2; d_call: NA; cdr3_nt: TGTGCCAGCAGCTTAGGTCGACTAGTCAGGCGGGGCTACACCTTC; cdr3_aa: CASSLGRLVRRGYTF
j_call: TRBJ1-5; clone_size: many; v_call: TRBV6-5; d_call: TRBD1; cdr3_nt: TGTGCCAGCAGTTACCCCCGGGACAGGGTCAATCAGCCCCAGCATTTT; cdr3_aa: CASSYPRDRVNQPQHF
j_call: TRBJ2-1; clone_size: NA; v_call: TRBV29-1; d_call: NA; cdr3_nt: TGCAGCGTTGTCGTAACAGACAATGAGCAGTTCTTC; cdr3_aa: CSVVVTDNEQFF
j_call: TRBJ2-3; clone_size: NA; v_call: TRBV7-9; d_call: NA; cdr3_nt: TGTGCCAGCACCCTCCGGGGGAGCACAGATACGCAGTATTTT; cdr3_aa: CASTLRGSTDTQYF
j_call: TRBJ2-5; clone_size: NA; v_call: TRBV27; d_call: TRBD2; cdr3_nt: TGTGCCAGCAGTTCAAGCGGGAGTAGAGAGACCCAGTACTTC; cdr3_aa: CASSSSGSRETQYF
j_call: TRBJ1-2; clone_size: NA; v_call: TRBV7-9; d_call: TRBD1; cdr3_nt: TGTGCCAGCAGCCCCGGACAGGTGGGGGGTGGCTACACCTTC; cdr3_aa: CASSPGQVGGGYTF
j_call: TRBJ2-6; clone_size: NA; v_call: TRBV7-2; d_call: NA; cdr3_nt: TGTGCCAGCAGTCAGGGGTCAACTTTCTCTGGGGCCAACGTCCTGACTTTC; cdr3_aa: CASSQGSTFSGANVLTF
j_call: TRBJ1-2; clone_size: once; v_call: TRBV2; d_call: NA; cdr3_nt: TGTGCCAGCAGTGCTGGCAAATACTATGGCTACACCTTC; cdr3_aa: CASSAGKYYGYTF
j_call: TRBJ1-5; clone_size: NA; v_call: TRBV6-2/TRBV6-3; d_call: NA; cdr3_nt: TGTGCCAGCAGTTCCGGCCTCCGGGGAAATCAGCCCCAGCATTTT; cdr3_aa: CASSSGLRGNQPQHF
j_call: TRBJ2-7; clone_size: NA; v_call: TRBV6-5; d_call: NA; cdr3_nt: TGTGCCAGCAGACCCACAGGGATTGGCCTAGGGGAGCAGTACTTC; cdr3_aa: CASRPTGIGLGEQYF
j_call: TRBJ2-5; clone_size: NA; v_call: TRBV4-1; d_call: TRBD2; cdr3_nt: TGCGCCAGCAGCCAAGGTCAGGGGACTAGCGGATTTCAAGAGACCCAGTACTTC; cdr3_aa: CASSQGQGTSGFQETQYF
j_call: TRBJ2-1; clone_size: NA; v_call: TRBV29-1; d_call: TRBD2; cdr3_nt: TGCAGCGCGCAGACTAGCGGGAGGACTGAGCAGTTCTTC; cdr3_aa: CSAQTSGRTEQFF
j_call: TRBJ1-5; clone_size: NA; v_call: TRBV12-3/TRBV12-4; d_call: TRBD1; cdr3_nt: TGTGCCAGCAGTTTACAGGGGGGTCAGCCCCAGCATTTT; cdr3_aa: CASSLQGGQPQHF
j_call: TRBJ2-1; clone_size: NA; v_call: TRBV7-2; d_call: NA; cdr3_nt: TGTGCCAGCAGCTTAGGTGGGAGCATGAATGAGCAGTTCTTC; cdr3_aa: CASSLGGSMNEQFF
j_call: TRBJ1-5; clone_size: NA; v_call: TRBV27; d_call: NA; cdr3_nt: TGTGCCAGCAGTTTGGGACAAGGTCAGCCCCAGCATTTT; cdr3_aa: CASSLGQGQPQHF
j_call: TRBJ1-2; clone_size: once; v_call: TRBV6-6; d_call: NA; cdr3_nt: TGTGCCAGCAGTTACCAGACGGCAGGCGGCTACACCTTC; cdr3_aa: CASSYQTAGGYTF
j_call: TRBJ2-1; clone_size: NA; v_call: TRBV15; d_call: TRBD1; cdr3_nt: TGTGCCACCAGTCTTGAGACAGGGTCAATTCATGAGCAGTTCTTC; cdr3_aa: CATSLETGSIHEQFF
j_call: TRBJ1-2; clone_size: NA; v_call: TRBV29-1; d_call: NA; cdr3_nt: TGCAGCGTTGAAGGTCCGGGGGGTGGCTACACCTTC; cdr3_aa: CSVEGPGGGYTF
j_call: TRBJ2-7; clone_size: NA; v_call: TRBV7-2; d_call: NA; cdr3_nt: TGTGCCAGCAGCTATAGATCGGGAGCTCTCTCCTACGAGCAGTACTTC; cdr3_aa: CASSYRSGALSYEQYF
j_call: TRBJ2-4; clone_size: NA; v_call: TRBV4-2; d_call: TRBD1; cdr3_nt: TGTGCCAGCAGCCAAGATTGGGGGACAGGGAGATGGGATGCGGCCAAAAACATTCAGTACTTC; cdr3_aa: CASSQDWGTGRWDAAKNIQYF
j_call: TRBJ1-1; clone_size: NA; v_call: TRBV18; d_call: NA; cdr3_nt: TGTGCCAGCTCACCAGGACAGAATTCTGAAGCTTTCTTT; cdr3_aa: CASSPGQNSEAFF
j_call: TRBJ2-3; clone_size: many; v_call: TRBV13; d_call: TRBD1; cdr3_nt: TGTGCCAGCAGCCCCCTTGGGACAGGGGCGCCTGGGCTCAGCACAGATACGCAGTATTTT; cdr3_aa: CASSPLGTGAPGLSTDTQYF
j_call: TRBJ2-2; clone_size: NA; v_call: TRBV25-1; d_call: TRBD2; cdr3_nt: TGTGCCAGCAGTGAACTAGCGGGAGCGGGGACGGCCGGGGAGCTGTTTTTT; cdr3_aa: CASSELAGAGTAGELFF
j_call: TRBJ1-1; clone_size: NA; v_call: TRBV14; d_call: NA; cdr3_nt: TGTGCCAGCAGCCAAGATATGGGGGGAGCCACTGAAGCTTTCTTT; cdr3_aa: CASSQDMGGATEAFF
j_call: TRBJ2-3; clone_size: NA; v_call: TRBV29-1; d_call: TRBD2; cdr3_nt: TGCAGCGTTCCTTCTAGCGGGAGACAGGAAGATACGCAGTATTTT; cdr3_aa: CSVPSSGRQEDTQYF
j_call: TRBJ1-6; clone_size: NA; v_call: TRBV6-2/TRBV6-3; d_call: TRBD1; cdr3_nt: TGTGCCAGCAGTTACTCGGGGACAGGGAGATTGAGTTCACCCCTCCACTTT; cdr3_aa: CASSYSGTGRLSSPLHF
j_call: TRBJ1-6; clone_size: few; v_call: TRBV5-6; d_call: NA; cdr3_nt: TGTGCCAGCAGCACGTCCGGGAGCTCCTATAATTCACCCCTCCACTTT; cdr3_aa: CASSTSGSSYNSPLHF
j_call: TRBJ2-2; clone_size: NA; v_call: TRBV5-6; d_call: TRBD1; cdr3_nt: TGTGCCAGCAGCCTCGGGACAGGTTTGGTCGGGGAGCTGTTTTTT; cdr3_aa: CASSLGTGLVGELFF
j_call: TRBJ2-7; clone_size: NA; v_call: TRBV10-2; d_call: TRBD2; cdr3_nt: TGCGCCAGCGGAACTAGCGGGAGTGTCTACGAGCAGTACTTC; cdr3_aa: CASGTSGSVYEQYF
j_call: TRBJ2-1; clone_size: NA; v_call: TRBV5-5; d_call: NA; cdr3_nt: TGTGCCAGCAGCTTGGAAATCGGGGGCTCCTACAATGAGCAGTTCTTC; cdr3_aa: CASSLEIGGSYNEQFF
j_call: TRBJ2-3; clone_size: NA; v_call: TRBV24-1; d_call: TRBD1; cdr3_nt: TGTGCCACTAGACCGGGACAGGGGTTGACAGATACGCAGTATTTT; cdr3_aa: CATRPGQGLTDTQYF
j_call: TRBJ2-7; clone_size: NA; v_call: TRBV5-4; d_call: TRBD1; cdr3_nt: TGTGCCAGCAGCTCTCCCGGGGGGACAGGGTCTCAAAGCTCCTACGAGCAGTACTTC; cdr3_aa: CASSSPGGTGSQSSYEQYF
j_call: TRBJ2-7; clone_size: NA; v_call: TRBV18; d_call: TRBD1; cdr3_nt: TGTGCCAGCTCACCGAGACAGGGCGACGAGCAGTACTTC; cdr3_aa: CASSPRQGDEQYF
j_call: TRBJ1-4; clone_size: NA; v_call: TRBV2; d_call: TRBD1; cdr3_nt: TGTGCCAGCAGCAAGGACAGGGCCCGAAATGAAAAACTGTTTTTT; cdr3_aa: CASSKDRARNEKLFF
j_call: TRBJ2-7; clone_size: NA; v_call: TRBV4-1; d_call: TRBD1; cdr3_nt: TGCGCCAGCAGCCAACCCGGGACAGGGCTTGGCGAGCAGTACTTC; cdr3_aa: CASSQPGTGLGEQYF
j_call: TRBJ2-5; clone_size: NA; v_call: TRBV24-1; d_call: TRBD2; cdr3_nt: TGTGCCACCAGTGACGTAGCGGGAGGGGAGAGGGAGACCCAGTACTTC; cdr3_aa: CATSDVAGGERETQYF
j_call: TRBJ2-5; clone_size: NA; v_call: TRBV12-3/TRBV12-4; d_call: NA; cdr3_nt: TGTGCCAGCAGTTTCACAGATCAAGAGACCCAGTACTTC; cdr3_aa: CASSFTDQETQYF
j_call: TRBJ2-2; clone_size: NA; v_call: TRBV5-1; d_call: TRBD1; cdr3_nt: TGCGCCAGCCACACCGACAGGGGCTCTAACACCGGGGAGCTGTTTTTT; cdr3_aa: CASHTDRGSNTGELFF
j_call: TRBJ2-2; clone_size: NA; v_call: TRBV19; d_call: NA; cdr3_nt: TGTGCCAGTAGTATCCTCGGGACTTCTAACACCGGGGAGCTGTTTTTT; cdr3_aa: CASSILGTSNTGELFF
j_call: TRBJ2-3; clone_size: NA; v_call: TRBV7-2; d_call: TRBD2; cdr3_nt: TGTGCCAGCAGCCCTTGGACTAGCGGGAGATCAGATACGCAGTATTTT; cdr3_aa: CASSPWTSGRSDTQYF
j_call: TRBJ2-1; clone_size: once; v_call: TRBV6-2/TRBV6-3; d_call: NA; cdr3_nt: TGTGCCAGCAGTTACTCACTAGACTACAATGAGCAGTTCTTC; cdr3_aa: CASSYSLDYNEQFF
j_call: TRBJ2-3; clone_size: NA; v_call: TRBV7-2; d_call: TRBD2; cdr3_nt: TGTGCCAGCAGCTCACTGACGGGAGGGGAAGGAGATACGCAGTATTTT; cdr3_aa: CASSSLTGGEGDTQYF
j_call: TRBJ1-1; clone_size: NA; v_call: TRBV5-1; d_call: NA; cdr3_nt: TGCGCCAGCAGCACCGGTAGCAGGGTCCGCCGTGAAGCTTTCTTT; cdr3_aa: CASSTGSRVRREAFF
j_call: TRBJ1-5; clone_size: few; v_call: TRBV19; d_call: TRBD1; cdr3_nt: TGTGCCAGTAGTCTGCGGGACAGGGGGTTTGTGGATGGCAATCAGCCCCAGCATTTT; cdr3_aa: CASSLRDRGFVDGNQPQHF